One sample yielded the 3 T cell receptor beta chains listed below, sequenced in a study of vaccination and CD4 T cells after COVID-19. Scientists ran DNA taken from cultured CD4+ T cells through the Oncomine TCR Beta short-read assay for sequencing. A single record per CDR3 protein comes from TCRdb applying MiXCR to the PCR reads. The sample contains approximately 21,000 distinct CDR3 sequences, about 45% of which appear only once. These receptors have no identified antigens. Treatment specified: approximately 11-day PBMC culture with coronavirus spike peptide pools or control peptides (ViraFEST assay). The material sequenced was cultured CD4+ T cells from blood. These receptors all come from a human donor with COVID-19.

The gene calls are TRBV7-2 and TRBJ1-5, with D perhaps TRBD1 (5 bases). The CDR3 spans 15 residues. Germline V gives CDR1 SGHTA, CDR2 FQGNSA. V was shortened by 1 base and J by 6 bases, with 13 bases between the two germline ends. Here the CDR3 reads CASSLELGQGQPQHF. The CDR3, as DNA: TGTGCCAGCAGCTTAGAATTGGGGCAGGGTCAGCCCCAGCATTTT.

This rearrangement joins TRBV7-6 to TRBJ2-1; TRBD2 might be the D (5 bases). Germline values: CDR1 SGHVS, CDR2 FNYEAQ. This CDR3 region has 13 residues. V was cut by 0 bases and J by 7 bases, with 7 bases left in between. CDR3 residues: CASSLASGNEQFF. The CDR3 DNA reads TGTGCCAGCAGCTTAGCGTCGGGAAATGAGCAGTTCTTC.

V usage is TRBV11-2 and J usage is TRBJ2-7; TRBD1 aligns across 8 bases. The J segment lost 3 bases and the V segment lost 7 bases, leaving 17 bases of the junction unmatched. This CDR3 comprises 17 residues. Germline V gene sequence: CDR1 SGHAT, CDR2 FQNNGV. The CDR3 here is CASTSSMGTGENYEQYF. The CDR3 DNA sequence: TGTGCCAGCACCTCATCTATGGGGACAGGAGAGAACTACGAGCAGTACTTC.